The rows below give T cell receptor beta chains drawn from one sample of a study of blood T cell repertoires in COVID-19. Measured with immunoSEQ multiplex PCR; TCRdb has only the in-frame clones, and not every one. The repertoire consists of 150,000 or so clones, with 85% to 95% occurring once and the leading ten covering approximately 0.5%. Input material: peripheral blood. Receptors were obtained from a man over 45 with acute or convalescent COVID-19. CDR3s include the opening cysteine and the closing phenylalanine or tryptophan. D genes are given only for firm matches. The size field is filled for only some rows; it gives once, few, many or a size class.

d_gene: TRBD1; abundance: -; v_gene: TRBV5-1; j_gene: TRBJ1-2; CDR3nt: TGCGCCAGCAGCCCCCGCGGACAGGGGGCCAATGGCTACACCTTC; CDR3aa: CASSPRGQGANGYTF
d_gene: -; abundance: -; v_gene: TRBV20-1; j_gene: TRBJ2-1; CDR3nt: TGCAGTGCTAGTGGGGGCGGTGGCTTGGGGAATGAGCAGTTCTTC; CDR3aa: CSASGGGGLGNEQFF
d_gene: -; abundance: few; v_gene: TRBV6-2/TRBV6-3; j_gene: TRBJ1-1; CDR3nt: TGTGCCAGCAGTTTAGGAGGGATGAACACTGAAGCTTTCTTT; CDR3aa: CASSLGGMNTEAFF
d_gene: TRBD1; abundance: -; v_gene: TRBV24-1; j_gene: TRBJ2-1; CDR3nt: TGTGCCACCAGTACCGGGACAGGGTGGTTCAATGAGCAGTTCTTC; CDR3aa: CATSTGTGWFNEQFF
d_gene: TRBD2; abundance: once; v_gene: TRBV24-1; j_gene: TRBJ2-2; CDR3nt: TGTGCCACCAGTGAACCAACTAGCGGGAGGGCTCGGACCGGGGAGCTGTTTTTT; CDR3aa: CATSEPTSGRARTGELFF
d_gene: TRBD1; abundance: once; v_gene: TRBV4-1; j_gene: TRBJ2-7; CDR3nt: TGCGCCAGCAGCTTTTCAGGGACAGGGACTTCCTACGAGCAGTACTTC; CDR3aa: CASSFSGTGTSYEQYF
d_gene: -; abundance: -; v_gene: TRBV7-6; j_gene: TRBJ1-4; CDR3nt: TGTGCCAGCAGCTTAGAAGGCAGGGAGGATGAAAAACTGTTTTTT; CDR3aa: CASSLEGREDEKLFF
d_gene: TRBD1; abundance: -; v_gene: TRBV29-1; j_gene: TRBJ1-5; CDR3nt: TGCAGCGTGGTTGACAGGGGAAATCAGCCCCAGCATTTT; CDR3aa: CSVVDRGNQPQHF
d_gene: -; abundance: -; v_gene: TRBV4-1; j_gene: TRBJ2-2; CDR3nt: TGCGCCAGCAGCCAGAGGGACATCTCGAACACCGGGGAGCTGTTTTTT; CDR3aa: CASSQRDISNTGELFF
d_gene: TRBD1; abundance: -; v_gene: TRBV4-1; j_gene: TRBJ1-3; CDR3nt: TGCGCCAGCAGCCAAGGACAGGGGGCACAAAGCTCTGGAAACACCATATATTTT; CDR3aa: CASSQGQGAQSSGNTIYF
d_gene: -; abundance: -; v_gene: TRBV20-1; j_gene: TRBJ1-1; CDR3nt: TGCAGTGCTAGTGCGTCCAGGAACACTGAAGCTTTCTTT; CDR3aa: CSASASRNTEAFF
d_gene: TRBD1; abundance: -; v_gene: TRBV6-1; j_gene: TRBJ1-4; CDR3nt: TGTGCCAGCAGTGAAGCGCGACAGGGGAATGAAAAACTGTTTTTT; CDR3aa: CASSEARQGNEKLFF
d_gene: -; abundance: -; v_gene: TRBV5-3; j_gene: TRBJ1-5; CDR3nt: TGTGCCAGAAGCTTGAGGCCGAACGAGGGTAGCAATCAGCCCCAGCATTTT; CDR3aa: CARSLRPNEGSNQPQHF
d_gene: -; abundance: once; v_gene: TRBV3-1/TRBV3-2; j_gene: TRBJ1-5; CDR3nt: TGTGCCAGCAGCTCCTCTCCGAGGTCGCCCCAGCATTTT; CDR3aa: CASSSSPRSPQHF
d_gene: -; abundance: once; v_gene: TRBV29-1; j_gene: TRBJ1-1; CDR3nt: TGCAGCGGCCAGTCGAACACTGAAGCTTTCTTT; CDR3aa: CSGQSNTEAFF
d_gene: TRBD1; abundance: -; v_gene: TRBV7-6; j_gene: TRBJ2-7; CDR3nt: TGTGCCAGCAGCTTAGGATCGCGTAGGGACAGCTCCTACGAGCAGTACTTC; CDR3aa: CASSLGSRRDSSYEQYF
d_gene: TRBD1; abundance: -; v_gene: TRBV6-6; j_gene: TRBJ1-4; CDR3nt: TGTGCCAGCAGTACCGCGGACAGGGGGCTATATGAAAAACTGTTTTTT; CDR3aa: CASSTADRGLYEKLFF
d_gene: TRBD2; abundance: -; v_gene: TRBV18; j_gene: TRBJ2-3; CDR3nt: TGTGCCAGCTCACCAGAACTAGTGGCGGGAGGCACAGATACGCAGTATTTT; CDR3aa: CASSPELVAGGTDTQYF
d_gene: -; abundance: -; v_gene: TRBV6-5; j_gene: TRBJ1-1; CDR3nt: TGTGCCAGCAGTTACGCCGGGACACTGAACACTGAAGCTTTCTTT; CDR3aa: CASSYAGTLNTEAFF
d_gene: -; abundance: -; v_gene: TRBV28; j_gene: TRBJ1-1; CDR3nt: TGTGCCAGCAAACTGACAGGATCGTACACTGAAGCTTTCTTT; CDR3aa: CASKLTGSYTEAFF
d_gene: TRBD1; abundance: once; v_gene: TRBV2; j_gene: TRBJ1-5; CDR3nt: TGTGCCAGCAGTGCCTTACAGGGGGCTAATCAGCCCCAGCATTTT; CDR3aa: CASSALQGANQPQHF
d_gene: TRBD1; abundance: -; v_gene: TRBV6-5; j_gene: TRBJ1-1; CDR3nt: TGTGCCACCTTGGGACAGGGTGGCACTGAAGCTTTCTTT; CDR3aa: CATLGQGGTEAFF
d_gene: TRBD2; abundance: -; v_gene: TRBV9; j_gene: TRBJ2-2; CDR3nt: TGTGCCAGCAGCCCCTACGGGAGGGGCGGCACCGGGGAGCTGTTTTTT; CDR3aa: CASSPYGRGGTGELFF
d_gene: -; abundance: -; v_gene: TRBV5-1; j_gene: TRBJ1-2; CDR3nt: TGCGCCAGCAGCTTGGACTTTGGCTATGGCTACACCTTC; CDR3aa: CASSLDFGYGYTF
d_gene: -; abundance: -; v_gene: TRBV27; j_gene: TRBJ2-7; CDR3nt: TGTGCCAGCAGTCACGCACCCTCGGGCGAGCAGTACTTC; CDR3aa: CASSHAPSGEQYF
d_gene: TRBD2; abundance: -; v_gene: TRBV7-6; j_gene: TRBJ2-1; CDR3nt: TGTGCCAGCAGCTTAGAAGGGACTAGCGGGGTGTATGAGCAGTTCTTC; CDR3aa: CASSLEGTSGVYEQFF
d_gene: TRBD1; abundance: few; v_gene: TRBV6-6; j_gene: TRBJ2-7; CDR3nt: TGTGCCAGCAGGGCGGGACAGGGAGCGGGGGAGCAGTACTTC; CDR3aa: CASRAGQGAGEQYF
d_gene: -; abundance: -; v_gene: TRBV24-1; j_gene: TRBJ1-2; CDR3nt: TGTGCCACCAGTGAAACTACAGGAAACTATGGCTACACCTTC; CDR3aa: CATSETTGNYGYTF
d_gene: TRBD2; abundance: -; v_gene: TRBV5-4; j_gene: TRBJ2-5; CDR3nt: TGTGCCAGCAGCCTGCCGACTAGCGCACAAGAGACCCAGTACTTC; CDR3aa: CASSLPTSAQETQYF
d_gene: -; abundance: -; v_gene: TRBV6-1; j_gene: TRBJ1-5; CDR3nt: TGTGCCAGCAGTGAGGCAGGCGGGAATCAGCCCCAGCATTTT; CDR3aa: CASSEAGGNQPQHF
d_gene: -; abundance: -; v_gene: TRBV27; j_gene: TRBJ1-1; CDR3nt: TGTGCCACCCAAAGGAGGTCCATGAACACTGAAGCTTTCTTT; CDR3aa: CATQRRSMNTEAFF
d_gene: TRBD2; abundance: -; v_gene: TRBV5-1; j_gene: TRBJ2-5; CDR3nt: TGCGCCAGCAGCTTACTAGCGGTTCAAGAGACCCAGTACTTC; CDR3aa: CASSLLAVQETQYF
d_gene: -; abundance: -; v_gene: TRBV2; j_gene: TRBJ2-7; CDR3nt: TGTGCCAGCAATTTTGAAGGGAGCGCCTACGAGCAGTACTTC; CDR3aa: CASNFEGSAYEQYF
d_gene: -; abundance: -; v_gene: TRBV21-1; j_gene: TRBJ2-1; CDR3nt: TGTGCCAGCAGCAACGAGGGAGGTCGTGAGCAGTTCTTC; CDR3aa: CASSNEGGREQFF
d_gene: TRBD1; abundance: -; v_gene: TRBV30; j_gene: TRBJ2-2; CDR3nt: TGTGCCTGGAGATCGCAGGGGGCCGGGGAGCTGTTTTTT; CDR3aa: CAWRSQGAGELFF
d_gene: TRBD2; abundance: -; v_gene: TRBV14; j_gene: TRBJ2-5; CDR3nt: TGTGCCAGCAGCCACGGGACTAGAGAGACCCAGTACTTC; CDR3aa: CASSHGTRETQYF
d_gene: TRBD1; abundance: -; v_gene: TRBV18; j_gene: TRBJ1-1; CDR3nt: TGTGCCAGCTCACAAGTGGGACAGATGAACACTGAAGCTTTCTTT; CDR3aa: CASSQVGQMNTEAFF
d_gene: -; abundance: -; v_gene: TRBV27; j_gene: TRBJ2-1; CDR3nt: TGTGCCAGCAGTTTATTGCGCGGAATATCCTACAATGAGCAGTTCTTC; CDR3aa: CASSLLRGISYNEQFF
d_gene: TRBD1; abundance: few; v_gene: TRBV6-2/TRBV6-3; j_gene: TRBJ1-1; CDR3nt: TGTGCCAGCAGTACAGGGGGCACTCCTGAAGCTTTCTTT; CDR3aa: CASSTGGTPEAFF
d_gene: TRBD1; abundance: -; v_gene: TRBV18; j_gene: TRBJ2-5; CDR3nt: TGTGCCAGCTCACCCAACAGGGGGAGAGAGACCCAGTACTTC; CDR3aa: CASSPNRGRETQYF
d_gene: TRBD2; abundance: -; v_gene: TRBV5-1; j_gene: TRBJ2-3; CDR3nt: TGCGCCAGCAGCACGGGAGGAGGCACAGATACGCAGTATTTT; CDR3aa: CASSTGGGTDTQYF
d_gene: TRBD1; abundance: -; v_gene: TRBV5-1; j_gene: TRBJ1-1; CDR3nt: TGCGCCAGCAGTCCGGACAGGGAGGTAGCGGCTGAAGCTTTCTTT; CDR3aa: CASSPDREVAAEAFF
d_gene: TRBD2; abundance: -; v_gene: TRBV7-3; j_gene: TRBJ2-1; CDR3nt: TGTGCCAGCAGCCCCACTAGCGGGGGGGCCTACAATGAGCAGTTCTTC; CDR3aa: CASSPTSGGAYNEQFF
d_gene: -; abundance: -; v_gene: TRBV5-1; j_gene: TRBJ2-5; CDR3nt: TGCGCCAGCAGCTTGGGGAGGGAAGAGACCCAGTACTTC; CDR3aa: CASSLGREETQYF
d_gene: -; abundance: -; v_gene: TRBV6-6; j_gene: TRBJ2-3; CDR3nt: TGTGCCAGCAGAACTCGGGAGCCCGATACGCAGTATTTT; CDR3aa: CASRTREPDTQYF
d_gene: -; abundance: -; v_gene: TRBV10-3; j_gene: TRBJ1-4; CDR3nt: TGTGCCATCAGTGAACAGGTTGCAACTAATGAAAAACTGTTTTTT; CDR3aa: CAISEQVATNEKLFF
d_gene: TRBD1; abundance: -; v_gene: TRBV27; j_gene: TRBJ2-2; CDR3nt: TGTGCCAGCAGTTTTGACAGGGGGAACACCGGGGAGCTGTTTTTT; CDR3aa: CASSFDRGNTGELFF
d_gene: TRBD2; abundance: -; v_gene: TRBV4-1; j_gene: TRBJ2-4; CDR3nt: TGCGCCAGCAGCCAACCGACTAGCGGGGGGGCCCTGTCCAAAAACATTCAGTACTTC; CDR3aa: CASSQPTSGGALSKNIQYF
d_gene: -; abundance: -; v_gene: TRBV2; j_gene: TRBJ2-1; CDR3nt: TGTGCCAGCACCGGGGAAAGCTCCTACAATGAGCAGTTCTTC; CDR3aa: CASTGESSYNEQFF
d_gene: -; abundance: -; v_gene: TRBV7-9; j_gene: TRBJ2-2; CDR3nt: TGTGCCAGCAGCTCCGGTGGTAGGGAGCTGTTTTTT; CDR3aa: CASSSGGRELFF
d_gene: TRBD1; abundance: -; v_gene: TRBV7-2; j_gene: TRBJ1-1; CDR3nt: TGTGCCAGCAGCCGGGGACAGCAGAACACTGAAGCTTTCTTT; CDR3aa: CASSRGQQNTEAFF
d_gene: TRBD2; abundance: -; v_gene: TRBV4-1; j_gene: TRBJ2-2; CDR3nt: TGCGCCAGCAGCCAAGATCCCAGCGGGAGATTCCCCGGGGAGCTGTTTTTT; CDR3aa: CASSQDPSGRFPGELFF
d_gene: -; abundance: -; v_gene: TRBV5-6; j_gene: TRBJ2-1; CDR3nt: TGTGCCAGCAGCCTGACCGGGACATCCTACAATGAGCAGTTCTTC; CDR3aa: CASSLTGTSYNEQFF
d_gene: -; abundance: -; v_gene: TRBV4-3; j_gene: TRBJ2-3; CDR3nt: TGCGCCAGCAGCCAAGATATAGGACTCCTCAATCAGTATTTT; CDR3aa: CASSQDIGLLNQYF
d_gene: TRBD1; abundance: -; v_gene: TRBV28; j_gene: TRBJ1-2; CDR3nt: TGTGCCAGCAGTTACCTGGACAGGCCAAGCAATGGCTACACCTTC; CDR3aa: CASSYLDRPSNGYTF
d_gene: TRBD1; abundance: -; v_gene: TRBV6-6; j_gene: TRBJ1-1; CDR3nt: TGTGCCAGCAGTGGACAGGGGGCGCGAACAGCTTTCTTT; CDR3aa: CASSGQGARTAFF
d_gene: TRBD1; abundance: -; v_gene: TRBV28; j_gene: TRBJ1-2; CDR3nt: TGTGCCAGCAGCCGCCCCGGGACAGGGCTATTACGGCTCTATGGCTACACCTTC; CDR3aa: CASSRPGTGLLRLYGYTF